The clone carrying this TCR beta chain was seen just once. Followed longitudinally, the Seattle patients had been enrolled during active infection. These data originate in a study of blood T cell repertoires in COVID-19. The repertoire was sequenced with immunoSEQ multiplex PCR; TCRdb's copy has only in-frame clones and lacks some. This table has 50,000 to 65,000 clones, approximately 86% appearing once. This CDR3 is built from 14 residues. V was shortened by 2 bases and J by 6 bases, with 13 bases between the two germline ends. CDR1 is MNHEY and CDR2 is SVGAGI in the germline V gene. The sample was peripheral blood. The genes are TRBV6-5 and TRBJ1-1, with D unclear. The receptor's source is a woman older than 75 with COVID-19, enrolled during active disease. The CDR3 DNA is TGTGCCAGCAGTTACGCGAAGGCTGGGCCTGAAGCTTTCTTT. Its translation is CASSYAKAGPEAFF.